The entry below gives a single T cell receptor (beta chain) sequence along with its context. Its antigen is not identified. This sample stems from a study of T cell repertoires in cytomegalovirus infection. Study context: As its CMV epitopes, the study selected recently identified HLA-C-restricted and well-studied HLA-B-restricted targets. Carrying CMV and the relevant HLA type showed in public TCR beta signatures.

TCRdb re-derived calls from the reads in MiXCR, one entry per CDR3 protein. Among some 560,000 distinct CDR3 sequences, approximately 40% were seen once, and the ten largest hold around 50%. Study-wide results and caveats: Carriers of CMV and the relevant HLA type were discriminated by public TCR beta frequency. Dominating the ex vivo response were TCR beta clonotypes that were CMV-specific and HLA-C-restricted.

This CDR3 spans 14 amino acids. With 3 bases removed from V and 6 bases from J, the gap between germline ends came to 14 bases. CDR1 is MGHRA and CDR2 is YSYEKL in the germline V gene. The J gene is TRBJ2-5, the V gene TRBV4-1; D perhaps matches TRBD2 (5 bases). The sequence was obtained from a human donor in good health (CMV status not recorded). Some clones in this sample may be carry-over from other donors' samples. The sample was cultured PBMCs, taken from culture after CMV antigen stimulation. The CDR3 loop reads CASSQSTNSKTQYF. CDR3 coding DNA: TGCGCCAGCAGCCAGTCGACTAATTCAAAGACCCAGTACTTC.